The 10 T cell receptor beta chains below all came from one sample that was sequenced in a study of blood T cell repertoires in COVID-19. The method was immunoSEQ multiplex PCR; TCRdb's version includes in-frame clones alone and lacks a portion of them. The sample lists over 200,000 clones, approximately 83% occurring once. Sequences were obtained from peripheral blood. The receptors come from a woman in her 30s who had recovered from COVID-19.

The V and J genes are TRBV5-1 and TRBJ2-3; TRBD2 agrees at 7 bases. Germline-derived CDR1 and CDR2 are SGHRS and YFSETQ. The CDR3 extends over 16 amino acids. The J segment lost 0 bases and the V segment lost 1 base, leaving 5 bases of the junction unmatched. CDR3 protein: CASSLIPGGSTDTQYF. The CDR3 DNA sequence: TGCGCCAGCAGCTTGATTCCGGGGGGAAGCACAGATACGCAGTATTTT.

This clone was seen only a few times. The chain couples TRBV5-6 to TRBJ1-5; D is perhaps TRBD1 (5 bases). The CDR3 sequence is 15 residues long. V was shortened by 3 bases and J by 2 bases, with 12 bases between the two germline ends. CDR1 and CDR2 from the germline V gene are SGHDT and YYEEEE. The CDR3 reads CASSSGIRGNQPQHF. Written as DNA, the CDR3 is TGTGCCAGCAGCTCAGGGATTCGGGGCAATCAGCCCCAGCATTTT.

The chain employs TRBV5-1 and TRBJ1-4; 7 bases are shared with TRBD1. Trimming removed 4 bases from V and 8 bases from J; junction bases left unmatched: 14. This CDR3 region has 16 residues. Germline CDR1 SGHRS, CDR2 YFSETQ. The CDR3 sequence is CASSPAGQGVREKLFF. CDR3 bases: TGCGCCAGCAGCCCGGCTGGGCAGGGGGTTCGGGAAAAACTGTTTTTT. Supplemented by reference TRBV5-1 and TRBJ1-4, the full variable domain reads KAGVTQTPRYLIKTRGQQVTLSCSPISGHRSVSWYQQTPGQGLQFLFEYFSETQRNKGNFPGRFSGRQFSNSRSEMNVSTLELGDSALYLCASSPAGQGVREKLFFGSGTQLSVL.

The table lists this clone with a count of one. This rearrangement joins TRBV9 to TRBJ2-5, with a possible D match to TRBD1 (6 bases). CDR1 SGDLS and CDR2 YYNGEE come from the germline V gene. The CDR3 covers 15 residues. The ends were cut back, 2 bases at V and 4 bases at J, with 15 bases in the middle. CDR3 bases: TGTGCCAGCAGCGTTTCAGGGGCCATCGGAGAGACCCAGTACTTC. Protein product: CASSVSGAIGETQYF.

In its sample, this clone was seen once. DNA of the CDR3: TGTGCCAGCAGTGACGGGCCGGAGGGCACTGAAGCTTTCTTT. This translates into CASSDGPEGTEAFF. The chain employs TRBV6-1 and TRBJ1-1; no reliable D call. The CDR3 runs 14 residues. Germline V CDR1 and CDR2: MNHNS, SASEGT. The germline V and J ends were trimmed by 3 bases and 4 bases, with 12 bases remaining between them.

This chain uses TRBV19 with TRBJ2-3, with 10 bases lining up with TRBD2. The CDR3 has 17 amino acids. Germline V gives CDR1 LNHDA, CDR2 SQIVND (reference sequence). V lost 1 base, J lost 2 bases, and 6 bases stayed unmatched. The CDR3 sequence: CASSIGLAGLHTDTQYF. The CDR3 DNA reads TGTGCCAGTAGTATAGGACTAGCGGGTCTCCACACAGATACGCAGTATTTT.

CDR3 bases: TGTGCCAGCAGCTTGTGGTCTAGCGGGGATGATACGCAGTATTTT. Protein product: CASSLWSSGDDTQYF. This chain uses TRBV5-4 with TRBJ2-3; TRBD2 aligns across 9 bases. The CDR3 contains 15 residues. J gave up 6 bases and V 1 base, and 6 bases lay outside the gene matches. Germline loops: CDR1 SGHNT, CDR2 YYREEE (reference sequence).

The chain uses TRBV7-3 and TRBJ2-5; 12 bases are shared with TRBD2. Germline CDR1 and CDR2: SGHTA and FQGTGA. The J segment lost 4 bases and the V segment lost 4 bases, leaving 4 bases of the junction unmatched. CDR3 length equals 15 residues. The CDR3 region has the DNA TGTGCCAGCAGCTCCGGGACTAGCGGGTCAGAGACCCAGTACTTC. Translated, it gives CASSSGTSGSETQYF.

This chain uses TRBV10-1 with TRBJ1-1; TRBD1 is a possible D gene (6 bases). Germline assignment: CDR1 WNHNN and CDR2 SYGVQD (reference sequence). CDR3 length: 16 amino acids. V was clipped by 0 bases and J by 2 bases, with 13 bases between them. CDR3 region: CASSESGGNQNTEAFF. CDR3 DNA sequence: TGCGCCAGCAGTGAGTCAGGGGGAAACCAAAACACTGAAGCTTTCTTT.

This chain links TRBV3-1 (or the pseudogene TRBV3-2) with TRBJ2-7; D is possibly TRBD1 (7 bases). The germline gives CDR1 LGHDT, CDR2 YNNKEL (reference sequence). There are 14 residues in the CDR3. V was trimmed by 4 bases and J by 0 bases, leaving 10 bases between them. CDR3 protein: CASSPGDSSYEQYF. DNA for the CDR3: TGTGCCAGCAGCCCGGGGGACAGCTCCTACGAGCAGTACTTC.